The 32 T cell receptor beta chains presented below share a single source sample, sequenced in a study of radiotherapy plus CTLA-4 blockade in lung cancer (dated by TCRdb to 2016 to 2018). The library was generated by the immunoSEQ multiplex PCR assay. TCRdb provides this immuneACCESS table in a form limited to in-frame rearrangements. Some clones are lacking; in checked studies, under half of them reflect an unresolved V gene, and why the rest are absent is not known. Here the sample has under 15,000 clones; roughly four fifths occur a single time. In total, the top ten clones hold about 31% of the sample. Material: peripheral blood, obtained from a patient treated with radiotherapy plus ipilimumab. Receptors originate from a human donor with non-small cell lung cancer that progressed on radiotherapy plus ipilimumab.

The chain joins TRBV6-5 to TRBJ2-5; D is ambiguous. This CDR3 comprises 15 residues. From germline, CDR1 is MNHEY and CDR2 SVGAGI. V was clipped by 2 bases and J by 3 bases, with 13 bases between them. The CDR3: CASSYGWQTKETQYF. As DNA, the CDR3 is TGTGCCAGCAGTTACGGTTGGCAAACCAAAGAGACCCAGTACTTC.

The chain uses TRBV7-8 and TRBJ2-3, with 10 bases lining up with TRBD1. There are 16 residues in the CDR3. The V and J ends lost 5 bases and 3 bases, in that order; junction bases with no gene match: 8. Germline CDR1 and CDR2: SGHVS and FQNEAQ. CDR3 protein: CASSLRQGALTDTQYF. As DNA, the CDR3 is TGTGCCAGCAGCCTAAGACAGGGGGCGTTGACAGATACGCAGTATTTT.

The CDR3, as DNA: TGTGCCAGCAGCTTTTCGGGATTTGGGGCCAACGTCCTGACTTTC. Its translation: CASSFSGFGANVLTF. V and J are TRBV7-8 and TRBJ2-6; D is perhaps TRBD2 (5 bases). CDR3 size: 15 residues. Germline CDR1 reads SGHVS; CDR2 reads FQNEAQ. V was pared by 3 bases and J by 3 bases, with 9 bases between.

The chain recombines TRBV5-1 with TRBJ2-5; 7 bases align to TRBD2. This CDR3 has 17 residues. Germline CDR1 reads SGHRS; CDR2 reads YFSETQ. V lost 0 bases and J lost 6; bases outside the gene matches: 14. The CDR3 spells CASSLAPRGVSDQTQYF. Written as DNA, the CDR3 is TGCGCCAGCAGCTTGGCCCCACGGGGGGTCTCCGACCAGACCCAGTACTTC.

CDR3 sequence: CASSPGQFLDPLRSPLHF. DNA for the CDR3: TGTGCCAGCAGTCCAGGACAGTTTTTAGACCCCCTTAGGTCACCCCTCCACTTT. J is TRBJ1-6 and V is TRBV2; a possible D gene is TRBD1 (6 bases). The CDR3 has 18 residues. CDR1 and CDR2 from the germline V gene are SNHLY and FYNNEI. Trimming cost V 5 bases and J 10 bases, with 27 bases left between them.

This sequence joins TRBV27 and TRBJ1-1, with D tentatively TRBD1 (5 bases). Trimming removed 2 bases at V and 8 bases at J, with 18 bases between. Germline values: CDR1 MNHEY, CDR2 SMNVEV (reference sequence). The CDR3 has 15 residues. CDR3 protein: CASSLRAQGRTEAFF. The CDR3 DNA is TGTGCCAGCAGTTTAAGGGCCCAGGGTCGTACGGAAGCTTTCTTT.

This clone was seen just once. V and J are TRBV16 and TRBJ2-5; 13 bases are shared with TRBD2. In germline, CDR1 is KGHSY, CDR2 FQNENV. CDR3 size: 16 residues. V lost 4 bases, J lost 0 bases, and 2 bases stayed unmatched. The CDR3 bases are TGTGCCAGCAGCCGAGGACTAGCGGGGGACCAAGAGACCCAGTACTTC. Translating gives CASSRGLAGDQETQYF.

The chain recombines TRBV29-1 with TRBJ1-2; D gene uncertain. Germline V gene data show CDR1 as SQVTM and CDR2 as ANQGSEA. V lost 3 bases and J 6 bases, leaving 11 bases between the germline ends. The CDR3 contains 12 residues. CDR3 sequence reads: CSVDGYVDGYTF. CDR3 DNA: TGCAGCGTTGACGGTTACGTAGATGGCTACACCTTC. Based on the CDR3 plus reference TRBV29-1 and TRBJ1-2, the full variable domain is SAVISQKPSRDICQRGTSLTIQCQVDSQVTMMFWYRQQPGQSLTLIATANQGSEATYESGFVIDKFPISRPNLTFSTLTVSNMSPEDSSIYLCSVDGYVDGYTFGSGTRLTVV.

In this sample, this clone turned up once. The CDR3 DNA sequence: TGCAGCGTTCTGCTCCCCACAGGGATTACTGAAGCTTTCTTT. It codes for CSVLLPTGITEAFF. The rearrangement uses TRBV29-1 and TRBJ1-1; possible D gene TRBD1, 6 bases. Trimming shortened V by 5 bases and J by 5 bases, and 18 bases separated the two germline ends. This CDR3 region has 14 residues. From germline, CDR1 is SQVTM and CDR2 ANQGSEA. Full variable domain (missing parts from reference TRBV29-1 and TRBJ1-1): SAVISQKPSRDICQRGTSLTIQCQVDSQVTMMFWYRQQPGQSLTLIATANQGSEATYESGFVIDKFPISRPNLTFSTLTVSNMSPEDSSIYLCSVLLPTGITEAFFGQGTRLTVV.

The chain joins TRBV6-5 to TRBJ1-2; D is unclear. CDR1 is MNHEY, CDR2 SVGAGI, per germline. This CDR3 is built from 15 residues. Trimming removed 4 bases at V and 6 bases at J, with 18 bases between. The CDR3 spells CASSSGQVEGDGYTF. CDR3 nucleotide sequence: TGTGCCAGCAGTTCCGGGCAGGTCGAGGGCGATGGCTACACCTTC.

This clone was seen once. The V call is TRBV15, the J call TRBJ2-3; 9 bases fit TRBD1. The V gene's germline CDR1 is LNHNV and CDR2 YYDKDF (reference sequence). The CDR3 has 15 residues. V dropped 9 bases and J dropped 3; count of bases not matched to a gene: 10. CDR3 bases: TGTGCCACGTCCGGGACAGGGATTAGTACAGATACGCAGTATTTT. It specifies CATSGTGISTDTQYF.

The rearrangement joins TRBV27 to TRBJ1-6; D gene unclear. Germline V gene sequence: CDR1 MNHEY, CDR2 SMNVEV (reference sequence). The V gene lost 0 bases and the J gene lost 7 bases, with 10 bases spanning the gap. The CDR3 runs 15 residues. This CDR3 is CASSLSSGVNSPLHF. CDR3 bases: TGTGCCAGCAGTTTATCGTCCGGGGTAAATTCACCCCTCCACTTT.

The chain joins TRBV4-3 to TRBJ2-3; D is unresolved. CDR3 length equals 14 residues. Per germline, CDR1 LGHNA and CDR2 YSLEER. The V end was cut by 4 bases, the J end by 1 base, with 9 bases between. The CDR3 DNA is TGCGCCAGCAGCCCGCGGACGGGCACAGATACGCAGTATTTT. Translated: CASSPRTGTDTQYF.

This clone was counted between two and nine times. The chain is built from TRBV11-2 and TRBJ2-2, with 9 bases fitting TRBD2. Trimming at V came to 4 bases and at J to 1 base, leaving 4 bases not matched to a gene. Germline CDR1 is SGHAT and CDR2 is FQNNGV. The CDR3 sequence is 16 residues long. CDR3 region: CASSSQAGGNTGELFF. The CDR3, as DNA: TGTGCCAGCAGCTCCCAAGCGGGGGGGAACACCGGGGAGCTGTTTTTT.

The chain has TRBV5-5 and TRBJ1-1; 7 positions match TRBD1. The CDR3 length is 14 residues. Germline trimming cut 4 bases from V and 1 base from J; bases unmatched to any gene: 4. Germline CDR1 and CDR2: SGHKS and YYEKEE (reference sequence). The DNA of the CDR3 is TGTGCCAGCAGCCCCCGACAGGGGAACACTGAAGCTTTCTTT. Its protein is CASSPRQGNTEAFF.

Written as DNA, the CDR3 is TGCAGCGTTGCGGATGGGAGCGTTATCACAGATACGCAGTATTTT. It translates to CSVADGSVITDTQYF. The chain couples TRBV29-1 to TRBJ2-3, with D perhaps TRBD2 (5 bases). CDR1 and CDR2 (germline): SQVTM, ANQGSEA. Trimming cost V 4 bases and J 2 bases, with 16 bases left between them. This CDR3 has 15 residues.

The chain uses TRBV7-8 and TRBJ2-7; D is ambiguous. There are 12 residues in the CDR3. Trimming left V 4 bases short and J 7 bases short, with 11 bases between. Germline V gene data show CDR1 as SGHVS and CDR2 as FQNEAQ. The CDR3: CASSSDVREQYF. The CDR3 region has the DNA TGTGCCAGCAGCTCTGATGTCCGGGAGCAGTACTTC.

About this clone: An end of the junction does not agree with germline; a read error may underlie this. CDR3: CASGSPGGSLSF. The CDR3, as DNA: TGTGCTAGTGGTTCCCCCGGAGGGTCCTTGTCCTTC. The chain couples TRBV12-5 to TRBJ1-2; no firm D call. This CDR3 contains 12 residues. CDR1 and CDR2 (germline): LGHNT, FRNRAP.

This chain links TRBV10-3 with TRBJ1-5; D might be TRBD1 (5 bases). Germline assignment: CDR1 ENHRY and CDR2 SYGVKD. The length of the CDR3 is 14 residues. Trimming shortened V by 6 bases and J by 3 bases, and 12 bases separated the two germline ends. As DNA, the CDR3 is TGTGCCATCAGGGGCCTGGGGGACAATCAGCCCCAGCATTTT. Translation: CAIRGLGDNQPQHF.

V is TRBV19 and J is TRBJ2-1; tentatively, D is TRBD1 (6 bases). Germline assignment: CDR1 LNHDA and CDR2 SQIVND (reference sequence). The CDR3 is made up of 13 amino acids. Trimming took off 6 bases at V and 3 bases at J, with 9 bases between the two ends. The CDR3 DNA sequence: TGTGCCAGTAGACAGGGTCTCTACAATGAGCAGTTCTTC. It yields the protein CASRQGLYNEQFF. The whole variable domain, remainder taken from reference TRBV19 and TRBJ2-1, is DGGITQSPKYLFRKEGQNVTLSCEQNLNHDAMYWYRQDPGQGLRLIYYSQIVNDFQKGDIAEGYSVSREKKESFPLTVTSAQKNPTAFYLCASRQGLYNEQFFGPGTRLTVL.

The CDR3 loop is CASSLLREGEKLFF. The CDR3 DNA is TGTGCCAGCAGCTTATTGCGGGAAGGAGAAAAACTGTTTTTT. The chain recombines TRBV11-2 with TRBJ1-4; D uncertain. V was trimmed by 2 bases and J by 8 bases, leaving 12 bases between them. The CDR3 length is 14 residues. Germline loops: CDR1 SGHAT, CDR2 FQNNGV.

This clone occurred a few times. The sample carries other DNA sequences with the same CDR3. The chain employs TRBV5-1 and TRBJ2-7; 12 bases match TRBD2. The CDR3 consists of 15 residues. CDR1 SGHRS and CDR2 YFSETQ come from the germline V gene. V gave up 6 bases and J gave up 7 bases; unmatched junction bases: 11. The CDR3 loop is CASTRDASGGGEQYF. CDR3 nucleotide sequence: TGCGCCAGCACCCGGGATGCTAGCGGGGGGGGAGAGCAGTACTTC.

The V gene is TRBV7-2, the J gene TRBJ2-1; D assignment may be TRBD1 or TRBD2 (6 bases each). V was cut by 3 bases and J by 2 bases, with 14 bases left in between. CDR3 length equals 16 residues. CDR1 and CDR2 (germline): SGHTA, FQGNSA. CDR3 sequence: CASSLGGTRAYNEQFF. CDR3 bases: TGTGCCAGCAGCTTGGGCGGGACACGGGCCTACAATGAGCAGTTCTTC.

The chain is built from TRBV8-2 and TRBJ2-6. TRBV8-2 is reported as a pseudogene. This CDR3 is built from 17 residues. For the CDR3, the DNA is TGTGGCATGGATGAGAAGATAACACAAAGTCGGGCCAACGTCCTGACTTTC. Its protein is CGMDEKITQSRANVLTF.

Regarding this clone: The sample contains more than one DNA sequence encoding this CDR3. The chain is built from TRBV11-2 and TRBJ1-2; 8 nucleotides line up with TRBD1. The CDR3 contains 15 residues. Trimming cost V 5 bases and J 2 bases; bases outside gene matches: 7. Germline V lookup: CDR1 SGHAT, CDR2 FQNNGV. CDR3 nucleotides: TGTGCCAGCAGCCTGAGGACAGGGTGGAACTATGGCTACACCTTC. It codes for CASSLRTGWNYGYTF.

This clone showed up just once. The CDR3: CASSFASGGTEAFF. The CDR3 DNA is TGTGCCAGCAGTTTTGCATCAGGGGGCACTGAAGCTTTCTTT. The rearrangement links TRBV6-5 to TRBJ1-1; TRBD1 matches at 7 bases. CDR1 MNHEY and CDR2 SVGAGI come from the germline V gene. J lost 4 bases, V lost 4 bases, and 6 bases had no gene match. The CDR3 is made up of 14 amino acids.

The chain employs TRBV6-5 and TRBJ2-5; D assignment may be TRBD1 or TRBD2 (5 bases each). Per germline, CDR1 MNHEY and CDR2 SVGAGI. V shed 5 bases and J shed 3 bases, with 16 bases lying between them. This CDR3 is 15 amino acids long. The CDR3 nucleotides are TGTGCCAGCAGTCTGTACCCTGGGGGAAAAGAGACCCAGTACTTC. Its protein product is CASSLYPGGKETQYF.

V and J are TRBV7-2 and TRBJ2-5, with D possibly being TRBD1 (6 bases). The length of the CDR3 is 14 residues. The germline V and J ends were trimmed by 5 bases and 4 bases, with 14 bases remaining between them. CDR1 is SGHTA and CDR2 is FQGNSA in the germline V gene. The CDR3 is CASSPWGPGETQYF. DNA for the CDR3: TGTGCCAGCAGCCCCTGGGGGCCCGGAGAGACCCAGTACTTC.

This chain links TRBV28 with TRBJ1-6, with D unresolved. Germline lookup yields CDR1 MDHEN and CDR2 SYDVKM. Trimming stripped 5 bases from V and 0 bases from J, with 11 bases between. The CDR3 extends over 16 amino acids. CDR3 loop: CASSPPRGSYNSPLHF. For the CDR3, the DNA is TGTGCCAGCAGTCCACCTCGAGGCTCCTATAATTCACCCCTCCACTTT.

This clone was recorded only once. The rearrangement joins TRBV7-8 to TRBJ1-5, with a tentative D call TRBD1 (5 bases). CDR3 length: 12 amino acids. Germline loops: CDR1 SGHVS, CDR2 FQNEAQ. Trimming stripped 5 bases from V and 9 bases from J, with 11 bases between. DNA of the CDR3: TGTGCCAGCAGCGCGCAGGGAGCGCCCCAGCATTTT. Protein sequence: CASSAQGAPQHF.

J is TRBJ1-5 and V is TRBV19; possibly TRBD1 for D (5 bases). V was shortened by 4 bases and J by 9 bases, with 16 bases between the two germline ends. Germline-derived CDR1 and CDR2 are LNHDA and SQIVND (reference sequence). The CDR3 runs 14 residues. For the CDR3, the DNA is TGTGCCAGTAGTAAGAGGGAGGGGTCGGGGCCCCAGCATTTT. As protein: CASSKREGSGPQHF.

The chain recombines TRBV2 with TRBJ1-6, with 9 bases lining up with TRBD1. The germline CDR1 and CDR2 sequences are SNHLY and FYNNEI. The CDR3 length is 14 residues. The trim removed 4 bases at V and 8 bases at J, leaving 3 bases unmatched. DNA for the CDR3: TGTGCCAGCAGTGCCCGGACAGGGGATTCACCCCTCCACTTT. Its translation: CASSARTGDSPLHF.